The T cell receptor beta chain described here comes from a study of CD8+CD57+ T cells in acquired aplastic anemia. At the level of the study: Sorted CD4+ and CD8+ cells gave an average of about 3.4 ug of DNA. Study-wide results and caveats: Patients and controls shared some 30 CD8+ CDR3 sequences.

As regards this clonotype: Its target is not known.

TCR beta VDJ and CDR3 were profiled, and genomic DNA was the template. TCRdb independently ran MiXCR on the reads; one entry per CDR3 protein. Here the sample spans 250,000 to 300,000 distinct CDR3 sequences, 45% to 65% being singletons. The patients chosen for sequencing had shown expansion of CD8+CD57+ cells (detected by flow cytometry). The patients, all of them, had severe acquired aplastic anemia. Patients were untreated when blood was sampled. Sequenced material: sorted CD4+, CD8+, or CD8+CD57+ T cells (not recorded which) from PBMCs. The clonotype comes from a human donor with aplastic anemia.

CDR3 nucleotides: TGTGCCAGCAGCGACCTCAATGAGCAGTTCTTC. This encodes CASSDLNEQFF. The V call is TRBV7-2, the J call TRBJ2-1, with D unclear. This CDR3 region has 11 residues. V was cut by 5 bases and J by 6 bases, with 5 bases left in between. From germline, CDR1 is SGHTA and CDR2 FQGNSA.